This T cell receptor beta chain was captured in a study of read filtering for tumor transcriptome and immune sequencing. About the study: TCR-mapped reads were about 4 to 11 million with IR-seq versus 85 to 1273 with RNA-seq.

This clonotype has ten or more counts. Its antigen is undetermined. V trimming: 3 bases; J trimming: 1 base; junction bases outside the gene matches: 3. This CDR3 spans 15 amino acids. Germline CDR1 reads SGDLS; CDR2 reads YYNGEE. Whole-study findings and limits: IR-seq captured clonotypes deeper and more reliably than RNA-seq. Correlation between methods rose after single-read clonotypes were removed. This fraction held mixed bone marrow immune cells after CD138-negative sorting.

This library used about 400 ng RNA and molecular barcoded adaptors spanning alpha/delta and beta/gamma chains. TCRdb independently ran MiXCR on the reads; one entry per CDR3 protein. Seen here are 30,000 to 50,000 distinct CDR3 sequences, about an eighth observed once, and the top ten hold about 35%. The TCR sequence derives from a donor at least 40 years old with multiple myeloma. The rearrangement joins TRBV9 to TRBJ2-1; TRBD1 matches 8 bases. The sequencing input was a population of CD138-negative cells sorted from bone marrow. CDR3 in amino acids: CASSGTGLSYNEQFF. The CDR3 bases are TGTGCCAGCAGCGGGACAGGGCTTTCCTACAATGAGCAGTTCTTC.